This TCR beta chain was sequenced in a study of blood T cell repertoires in COVID-19. Per the authors' pipeline: The assay estimated nucleated cells by amplifying reference gene primers. The repertoire was sequenced with immunoSEQ multiplex PCR; TCRdb's copy has only in-frame clones and lacks some. That table supplies the V and J calls and clone size; D and trimming were determined from the DNA. Of about 140,000 clones detected, 80% to 90% appear once; the ten largest clones hold less than 3%. This CDR3 comprises 15 residues. V was trimmed by 2 bases and J by 13 bases, leaving 19 bases between them. Germline CDR1 and CDR2: SGHTS and YDEGEE.

The sequenced sample consisted of peripheral blood. The V gene is TRBV5-8, the J gene TRBJ1-6, with D uncertain. The origin of this receptor is a man between 60 and 75 years old with active or convalescent COVID-19. CDR3 sequence: CASSFAIFQGGPLHF. The DNA for the CDR3 is TGTGCCAGCAGCTTCGCAATTTTCCAAGGCGGGCCCCTCCACTTT.